The present T cell receptor (beta chain) was sequenced within a study of tumor-infiltrating lymphocytes in localized non-small cell lung cancer. Whole-study context: Several tumor histologies, both smoking statuses, and some post-neoadjuvant chemotherapy samples were included. Each patient gave resected tumor and non-adjacent uninvolved lung tissue.

The CDR3 is 15 amino acids. The germline V gene encodes CDR1 MGHRA and CDR2 YSYEKL. The V segment lost 0 bases and the J segment 2 bases; nucleotides outside the gene matches: 3. Notes on the study in general: Tumors had more T cell infiltration than uninvolved lung, per TCRbeta sequencing and CD3 counts. T-cell fraction did not differ between immunotypes IM1 and IM2.

Sequencing was performed with immunoSEQ multiplex PCR; in TCRdb, only in-frame clones are kept and a portion is missing. The sample has just over 7,000 clones, 74% seen once. Regarding this clone: Its specificity is unknown.

The chain recombines TRBV4-1 with TRBJ2-7; TRBD2 matches 8 bases. Input material: uninvolved lung tissue not adjacent to the tumor. The clonotype comes from a human donor with non-small cell lung cancer. The DNA of the CDR3 is TGCGCCAGCAGCCAAGAAAACGGGGGGGCCTACGAGCAGTACTTC. Amino acids: CASSQENGGAYEQYF.